Following are 20 T cell receptor beta chains from one sample sequenced in a study of blood T cell repertoires in COVID-19 (dated by TCRdb to the early 2020s). The library was generated by the immunoSEQ multiplex PCR assay. TCRdb limited this immuneACCESS table to in-frame rearrangements with V and J called. A share of clones is missing; checked studies link under half to unresolved V genes, and the rest is unexplained. Within this sample are under 300,000 clones, with approximately 88% of them counted one time only. The top ten constitute 2.5% to 3.5% of the sample. The sample taken for sequencing was PBMCs or T cells enriched from blood (not recorded which). All receptors come from a middle-aged woman who had been exposed to COVID-19.

This chain uses TRBV28 with TRBJ2-6, with 7 bases fitting TRBD2. J was trimmed by 4 bases and V by 3 bases; bases with no gene match: 9. This CDR3 is 17 amino acids long. From germline, CDR1 is MDHEN and CDR2 SYDVKM. DNA for the CDR3: TGTGCCAGCAGTTTGTATTGGGAGGGGAAGGGGGCCAACGTCCTGACTTTC. Protein: CASSLYWEGKGANVLTF.

The chain combines TRBV7-9 with TRBJ1-2, with a tentative D call TRBD1 (6 bases). The germline V gene encodes CDR1 SEHNR and CDR2 FQNEAQ (reference sequence). The V end was cut by 5 bases, the J end by 3 bases, with 13 bases between. The CDR3 covers 14 residues. The CDR3 DNA sequence: TGTGCCAGCAGCCCCAGACAGGTCCACTATGGCTACACCTTC. This gives the protein CASSPRQVHYGYTF. The full variable domain, with the rest looked up from reference TRBV7-9 and TRBJ1-2, is DTGVSQNPRHKITKRGQNVTFRCDPISEHNRLYWYRQTLGQGPEFLTYFQNEAQLEKSRLLSDRFSAERPKGSFSTLEIQRTEQGDSAMYLCASSPRQVHYGYTFGSGTRLTVV.

This chain links TRBV7-9 with TRBJ1-5; a weak D match, TRBD1 (6 bases). This CDR3 is 14 amino acids long. Trimming shortened V by 1 base and J by 5 bases, and 9 bases separated the two germline ends. Germline values: CDR1 SEHNR, CDR2 FQNEAQ (reference sequence). The CDR3 spells CASSLGTEYQPQHF. The CDR3 coding sequence is TGTGCCAGCAGCTTAGGGACAGAGTATCAGCCCCAGCATTTT.

The chain uses TRBV11-3 and TRBJ2-1, with D unresolved. V gave up 7 bases and J gave up 6 bases, with 7 bases separating them. CDR1 is SGHNT and CDR2 is YENEEA in the germline V gene. The CDR3 length is 11 residues. The CDR3 DNA reads as TGTGCCAGCAATAATTTCAATGAGCAGTTCTTC. Translation gives CASNNFNEQFF.

The rearrangement joins TRBV6-5 to TRBJ2-7; 10 nucleotides align to TRBD2. Looked up from germline, CDR1 is MNHEY and CDR2 is SVGAGI. With 6 bases clipped from V and 6 bases from J, the junction kept 5 bases outside the gene matches. The CDR3 covers 13 residues. As DNA, the CDR3 is TGTGCCAGCAGCAAAGCGGGGGGGCGCGAGCAGTACTTC. Protein product: CASSKAGGREQYF.

The V call is TRBV18, the J call TRBJ1-2, with D perhaps TRBD1 (6 bases). The CDR3 length is 18 residues. CDR1 and CDR2 from the germline V gene are KGHSH and LQKENI. V lost 2 bases, J lost 6 bases, and 25 bases lay in between. In DNA form, the CDR3 reads TGTGCCAGCTCACCATCTCCTCTGTTAGGGGGATCCTTCAATGGCTACACCTTC. It specifies CASSPSPLLGGSFNGYTF.

The rearrangement links TRBV5-1 to TRBJ1-1; weak D call: TRBD1 (6 bases). Germline CDR1 and CDR2: SGHRS and YFSETQ. The ends were cut back, 3 bases at V and 4 bases at J, with 16 bases in the middle. The CDR3 is 15 amino acids. The DNA for the CDR3 is TGCGCCAGCAGCTCGCAAACAGGGAAGGGCACTGAAGCTTTCTTT. It is translated as CASSSQTGKGTEAFF. The whole variable domain, remainder taken from reference TRBV5-1 and TRBJ1-1, is KAGVTQTPRYLIKTRGQQVTLSCSPISGHRSVSWYQQTPGQGLQFLFEYFSETQRNKGNFPGRFSGRQFSNSRSEMNVSTLELGDSALYLCASSSQTGKGTEAFFGQGTRLTVV.

The rearrangement links TRBV18 to TRBJ1-3, with D unresolved. This CDR3 is built from 13 residues. V was cut by 9 bases and J by 0 bases, with 9 bases left in between. Germline V CDR1 and CDR2: KGHSH, LQKENI. The DNA of the CDR3 is TGTGCCAGTTTGGAGAGCTCTGGAAACACCATATATTTT. It translates to CASLESSGNTIYF.

This rearrangement joins TRBV5-6 to TRBJ2-7; no firm D call. The germline CDR1 and CDR2 sequences are SGHDT and YYEEEE. V lost 0 bases and J lost 9, with 13 bases in between. This CDR3 has 13 residues. The CDR3 DNA reads as TGTGCCAGCAGCTTGGGATACCAGGTTCGGCAGTACTTC. It encodes CASSLGYQVRQYF.

This clone was observed a single time. The gene calls are TRBV3-1 (or the pseudogene TRBV3-2) and TRBJ1-3, with 7 bases identical to TRBD1. The CDR3 is 18 amino acids. Germline V gives CDR1 LGHDT, CDR2 YNNKEL (reference sequence). Trimming cost V 1 base and J 1 base; bases outside gene matches: 10. This chain's CDR3 is CASSQVYGRGSSGNTIYF. In nucleotides, the CDR3 is TGTGCCAGCAGCCAAGTATATGGCAGGGGGAGTTCTGGAAACACCATATATTTT.

The chain links TRBV5-6 to TRBJ2-7; no reliable D call. The CDR3 covers 12 residues. The germline gives CDR1 SGHDT, CDR2 YYEEEE. The germline V and J ends were trimmed by 1 base and 3 bases, with 5 bases remaining between them. In nucleotides, the CDR3 is TGTGCCAGCAGCTTGACTGGCTACGAGCAGTACTTC. Translation: CASSLTGYEQYF.

A single count supports this clone. V and J are TRBV4-3 and TRBJ1-5, with D possibly being TRBD1 (5 bases). The CDR3 spans 15 residues. Trimming stripped 1 base from V and 2 bases from J, with 9 bases between. Germline V gene data show CDR1 as LGHNA and CDR2 as YSLEER. The CDR3 protein is CASSQGQGRNQPQHF. The CDR3 nucleotides read TGCGCCAGCAGCCAAGGGCAGGGCCGCAATCAGCCCCAGCATTTT.

The rearrangement links TRBV5-6 to TRBJ1-1; D unclear. Trimming took 4 bases from V and 0 from J, leaving 10 bases between them. Looked up from germline, CDR1 is SGHDT and CDR2 is YYEEEE. This CDR3 contains 14 residues. The CDR3 DNA reads as TGTGCCAGCAGCACCGTTAACATGAACACTGAAGCTTTCTTT. It encodes CASSTVNMNTEAFF.

V gene TRBV28 combines with J gene TRBJ2-7; 13 nucleotides agree with TRBD2. Germline V gene data show CDR1 as MDHEN and CDR2 as SYDVKM. V trimming: 5 bases; J trimming: 7 bases; junction bases outside the gene matches: 8. CDR3 length: 15 residues. The CDR3 nucleotides are TGTGCCAGCAGTGCCGGACTAGCGGGAGTGAAGGAGCAGTACGTC. It codes for CASSAGLAGVKEQYV.

This rearrangement joins TRBV4-2 to TRBJ2-3; TRBD1 agrees at 10 bases. The germline CDR1 and CDR2 sequences are LGHNA and YNFKEQ. Losses at the gene ends were 4 bases for V and 5 bases for J; bases not matched to a gene: 12. This CDR3 is 17 amino acids long. The CDR3 bases are TGTGCCAGCAGCCGAGACCCCGGGACAGGGGCCCGAGATACGCAGTATTTT. Protein product: CASSRDPGTGARDTQYF.

The V gene is TRBV30, the J gene TRBJ2-1; D not resolved. The V gene's germline CDR1 is GTSNPN and CDR2 SVGIG (reference sequence). This CDR3 region has 12 residues. V was clipped by 2 bases and J by 6 bases, with 8 bases between them. The CDR3 DNA sequence: TGTGCCTGGAGTCCCGACATCAATGAGCAGTTCTTC. Encoded protein: CAWSPDINEQFF.

V gene TRBV19 combines with J gene TRBJ1-2; tentative D call: TRBD1 (6 bases). CDR3 size: 17 residues. Trimming stripped 3 bases from V and 7 bases from J, with 24 bases between. Germline V gene sequence: CDR1 LNHDA, CDR2 SQIVND (reference sequence). The chain's CDR3 is CASSIRRTATLRGGYTF. CDR3 in DNA: TGTGCCAGTAGTATTCGAAGGACAGCTACCCTCCGGGGTGGCTACACCTTC.

The J gene is TRBJ2-7, the V gene TRBV6-5; possible D gene TRBD1, 6 bases. The CDR3 runs 15 residues. The germline CDR1 and CDR2 sequences are MNHEY and SVGAGI. Trimming took 3 bases from V and 5 from J, leaving 17 bases between them. CDR3 DNA: TGTGCCAGCAGTTATGGGGTCGAAGGGACAAACGAGCAGTACGTC. Translation gives CASSYGVEGTNEQYV.

The rearrangement uses TRBV30 and TRBJ1-4; D uncertain. The CDR3 length is 13 residues. Germline CDR1 is GTSNPN and CDR2 is SVGIG (reference sequence). Trimming left V 0 bases short and J 5 bases short, with 7 bases between. The CDR3 DNA reads TGTGCCTGGAGTGTGAAGAGAAATGAAAAACTGTTTTTT. It yields the protein CAWSVKRNEKLFF.

The V and J genes are TRBV19 and TRBJ1-3; tentatively, D is TRBD1 (6 bases). Trimming took off 4 bases at V and 2 bases at J, with 12 bases between the two ends. This CDR3 has 15 residues. CDR1 LNHDA and CDR2 SQIVND come from the germline V gene (reference sequence). The CDR3 here is CASSTLGTTGNTIYF. CDR3 in DNA: TGTGCCAGTAGTACCTTGGGGACAACTGGAAACACCATATATTTT.